This TCR beta chain was observed in a study of blood T cell repertoires in COVID-19. Germline V lookup: CDR1 KGHSH, CDR2 LQKENI. The CDR3 has 15 residues. Deletions cut 4 bases from V and 0 bases from J, with 13 bases between. TCRdb's table, derived via immunoSEQ multiplex PCR, lists solely in-frame clones and lacks some. This sample has roughly 250,000 clones; about nine tenths occur once, and the top ten carry about 0.79%. Sequencing was performed on peripheral blood. The gene calls are TRBV18 and TRBJ2-7, with a tentative D call TRBD2 (5 bases). This sequence originates from a man aged 25-45 years with COVID-19, enrolled during active disease. CDR3 loop: CASSLGSPLSYEQYF. The CDR3 DNA reads TGTGCCAGCTCACTAGGGAGTCCCCTCTCCTACGAGCAGTACTTC.